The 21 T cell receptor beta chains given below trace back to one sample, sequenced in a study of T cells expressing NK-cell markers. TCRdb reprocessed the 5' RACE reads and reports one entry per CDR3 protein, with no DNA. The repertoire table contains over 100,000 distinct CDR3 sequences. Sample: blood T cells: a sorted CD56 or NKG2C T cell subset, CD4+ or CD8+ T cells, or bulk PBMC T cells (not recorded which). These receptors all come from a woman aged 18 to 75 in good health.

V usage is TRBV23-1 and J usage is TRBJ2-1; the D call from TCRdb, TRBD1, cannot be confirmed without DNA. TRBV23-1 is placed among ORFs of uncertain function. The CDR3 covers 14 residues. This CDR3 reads CASTPGTGGNEQFF.

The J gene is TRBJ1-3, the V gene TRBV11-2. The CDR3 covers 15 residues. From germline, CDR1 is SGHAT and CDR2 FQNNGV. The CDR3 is CASSDPVGAGNTIYF.

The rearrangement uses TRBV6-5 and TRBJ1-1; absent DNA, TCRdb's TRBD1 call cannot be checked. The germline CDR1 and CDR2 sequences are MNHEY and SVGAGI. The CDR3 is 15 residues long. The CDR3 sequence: CASSYSQGIVTEAFF.

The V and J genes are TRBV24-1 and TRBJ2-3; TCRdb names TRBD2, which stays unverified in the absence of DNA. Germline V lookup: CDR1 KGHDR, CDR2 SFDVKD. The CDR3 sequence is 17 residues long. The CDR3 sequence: CATSDSAGRVSTDTQYF.

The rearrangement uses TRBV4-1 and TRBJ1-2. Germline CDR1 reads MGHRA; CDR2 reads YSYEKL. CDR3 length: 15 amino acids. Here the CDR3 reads CASSQPGEWTYGYTF.

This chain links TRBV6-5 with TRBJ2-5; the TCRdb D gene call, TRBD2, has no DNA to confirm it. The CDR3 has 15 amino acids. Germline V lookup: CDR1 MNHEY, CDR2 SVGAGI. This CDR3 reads CASSLAGGRQETQYF.

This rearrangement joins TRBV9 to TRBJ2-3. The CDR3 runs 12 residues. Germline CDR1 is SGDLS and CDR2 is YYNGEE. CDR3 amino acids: CASSADGDTQYF.

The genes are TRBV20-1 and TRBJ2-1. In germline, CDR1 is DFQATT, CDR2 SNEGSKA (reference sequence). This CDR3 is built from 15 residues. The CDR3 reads CSARGDVSYYNEQFF.

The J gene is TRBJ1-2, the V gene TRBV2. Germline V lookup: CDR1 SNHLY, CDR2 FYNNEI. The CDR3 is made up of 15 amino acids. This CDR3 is CASSEEGREIFGYTF.

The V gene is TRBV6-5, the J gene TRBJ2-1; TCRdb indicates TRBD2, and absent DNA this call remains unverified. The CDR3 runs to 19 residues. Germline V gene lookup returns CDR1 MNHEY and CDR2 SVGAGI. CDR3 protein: CASSYLSGTSGRPLDEQFF.

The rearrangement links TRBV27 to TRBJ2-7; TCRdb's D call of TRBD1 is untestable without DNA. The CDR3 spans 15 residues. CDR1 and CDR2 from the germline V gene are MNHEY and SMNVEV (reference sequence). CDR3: CASSPRSGGFYEQYF.

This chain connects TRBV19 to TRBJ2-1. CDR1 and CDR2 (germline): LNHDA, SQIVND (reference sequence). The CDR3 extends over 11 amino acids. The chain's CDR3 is CASSFTGEQFF.

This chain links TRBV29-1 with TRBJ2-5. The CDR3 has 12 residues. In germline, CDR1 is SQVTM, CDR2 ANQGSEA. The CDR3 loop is CSVQASTETQYF.

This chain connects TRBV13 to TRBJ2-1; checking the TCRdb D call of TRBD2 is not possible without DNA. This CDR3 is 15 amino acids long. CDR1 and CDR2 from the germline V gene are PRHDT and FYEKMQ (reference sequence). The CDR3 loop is CASSSASGGAHEQFF.

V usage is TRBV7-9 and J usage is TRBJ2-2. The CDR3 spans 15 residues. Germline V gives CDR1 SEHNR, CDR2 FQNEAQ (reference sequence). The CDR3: CASSLALGNTGELFF.

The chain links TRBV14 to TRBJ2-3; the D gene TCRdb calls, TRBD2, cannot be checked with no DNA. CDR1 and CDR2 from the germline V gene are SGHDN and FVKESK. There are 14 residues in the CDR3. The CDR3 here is CASTPEAAADTQYF.

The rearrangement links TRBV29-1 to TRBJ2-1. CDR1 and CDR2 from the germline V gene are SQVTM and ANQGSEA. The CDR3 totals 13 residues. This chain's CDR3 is CSRTVGSTNEQFF.

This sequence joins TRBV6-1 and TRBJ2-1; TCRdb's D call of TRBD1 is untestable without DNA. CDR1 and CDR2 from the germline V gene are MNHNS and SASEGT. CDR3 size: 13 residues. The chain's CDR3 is CATRDRGYHEQFF.

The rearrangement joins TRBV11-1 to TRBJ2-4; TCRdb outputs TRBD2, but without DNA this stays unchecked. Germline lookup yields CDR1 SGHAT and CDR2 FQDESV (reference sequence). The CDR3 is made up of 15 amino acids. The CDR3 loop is CASSGTSWFGDIQYF. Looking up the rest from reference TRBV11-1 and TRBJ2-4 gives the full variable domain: EAEVAQSPRYKITEKSQAVAFWCDPISGHATLYWYRQILGQGPELLVQFQDESVVDDSQLPKDRFSAERLKGVDSTLKIQPAELGDSAMYLCASSGTSWFGDIQYFGAGTRLSVL.

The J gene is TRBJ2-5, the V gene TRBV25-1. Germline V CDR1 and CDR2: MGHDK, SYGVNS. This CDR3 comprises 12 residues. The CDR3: CASSEGEETQYF. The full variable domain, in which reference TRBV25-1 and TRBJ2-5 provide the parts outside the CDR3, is EADIYQTPRYLVIGTGKKITLECSQTMGHDKMYWYQQDPGMELHLIHYSYGVNSTEKGDLSSESTVSRIRTEHFPLTLESARPSHTSQYLCASSEGEETQYFGPGTRLLVL.

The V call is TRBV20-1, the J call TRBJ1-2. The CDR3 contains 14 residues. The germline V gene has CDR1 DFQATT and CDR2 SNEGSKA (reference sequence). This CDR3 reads CSARDHEVNYGYTF.